This TCR beta chain is from a study of shared clonotypes between healthy human individuals. The study, taken as a whole, reports: Generally, naive subsets (rather than memory subsets) showed larger estimated richness. Sequencing depth was expected to influence donor clonotype sharing. Researchers sampled only blood; tissue repertoires likely differ.

This CDR3 is 13 amino acids long. The ends lost 4 bases at V and 6 bases at J; junction bases unmatched: 6. CDR1 MDHEN and CDR2 SYDVKM come from the germline V gene. Sequencing used immunoSEQ multiplex PCR; TCRdb keeps in-frame clones, though not all of them. The sample comprises some 2,000,000 clones, about 95% of which are singletons, and roughly 1% rests with the top ten. Cells designated naive CD8 were CD45RO-negative and were positively selected for CCR7, with terminally differentiated effector memory CD45RA+ cells excluded. About this clone: Its antigen is not known.

The sequence came from a man between 18 and 35 years old in good health. This chain connects TRBV28 to TRBJ2-7; 7 positions agree with TRBD1. Material: naive CD8+ T cells sorted from blood. The CDR3 sequence: CASSYTPGGEQYF. The CDR3 DNA is TGTGCCAGCAGTTATACCCCAGGGGGCGAGCAGTACTTC.